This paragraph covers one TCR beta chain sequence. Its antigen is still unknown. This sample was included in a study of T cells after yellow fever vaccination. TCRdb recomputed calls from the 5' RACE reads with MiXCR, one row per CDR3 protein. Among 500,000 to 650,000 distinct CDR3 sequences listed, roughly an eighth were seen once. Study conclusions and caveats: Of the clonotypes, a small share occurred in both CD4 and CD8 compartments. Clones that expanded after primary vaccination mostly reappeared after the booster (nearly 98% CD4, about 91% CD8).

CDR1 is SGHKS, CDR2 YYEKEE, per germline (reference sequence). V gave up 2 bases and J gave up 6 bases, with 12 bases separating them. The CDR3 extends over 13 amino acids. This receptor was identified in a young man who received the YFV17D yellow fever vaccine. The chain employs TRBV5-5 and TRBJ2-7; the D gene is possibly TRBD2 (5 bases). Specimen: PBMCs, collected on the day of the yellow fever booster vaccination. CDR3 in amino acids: CASSFRIEGEQYF. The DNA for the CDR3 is TGTGCCAGCAGCTTCCGGATTGAGGGCGAGCAGTACTTC.